This T cell receptor (beta chain) was obtained from a study of radiation and T cells in renal cell carcinoma. Indicated time point: blood 4 weeks post-SBRT, at nephrectomy. As to treatment: 15 Gy SBRT to primary tumor, nephrectomy 4 weeks later. Sequenced by immunoSEQ multiplex PCR; TCRdb stores in-frame clones only, minus some. Here the sample spans over 85,000 clones, approximately 80% being singletons. V was trimmed by 3 bases and J by 7 bases, leaving 19 bases between them. CDR3 length: 15 residues. The germline gives CDR1 SGHNT, CDR2 YYREEE (reference sequence). The rearrangement uses TRBV5-4 and TRBJ1-2; a weak D match, TRBD1 (5 bases). The specimen was blood, collected from a patient whose treatment included radiotherapy and nephrectomy. The clonotype comes from a man aged 50-60 years with renal cell carcinoma. The CDR3 DNA follows: TGTGCCAGCAGCTCGGTAGCCAGGCCGGGGGGTGGCTACACCTTC. It specifies CASSSVARPGGGYTF.